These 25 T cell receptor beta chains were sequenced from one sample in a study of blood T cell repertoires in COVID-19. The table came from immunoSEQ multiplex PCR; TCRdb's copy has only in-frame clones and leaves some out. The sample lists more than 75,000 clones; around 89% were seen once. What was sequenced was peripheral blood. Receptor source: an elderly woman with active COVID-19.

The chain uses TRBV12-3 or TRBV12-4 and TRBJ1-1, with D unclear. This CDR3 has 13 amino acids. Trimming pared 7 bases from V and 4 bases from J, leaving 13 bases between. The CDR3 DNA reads TGTGCCAGCATAGACTGGATGGGCACTGAAGCTTTCTTT. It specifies CASIDWMGTEAFF.

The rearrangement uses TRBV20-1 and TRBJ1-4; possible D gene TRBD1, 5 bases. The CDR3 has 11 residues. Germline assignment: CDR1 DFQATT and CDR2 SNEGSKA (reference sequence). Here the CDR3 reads CSMDKGDELFF. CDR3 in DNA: TGCAGCATGGACAAAGGGGATGAACTGTTTTTT.

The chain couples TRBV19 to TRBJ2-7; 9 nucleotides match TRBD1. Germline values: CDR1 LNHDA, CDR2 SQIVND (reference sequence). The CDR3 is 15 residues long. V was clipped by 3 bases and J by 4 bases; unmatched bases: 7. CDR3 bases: TGTGCCAGTAGTATGGCCAAGGACAGGGGTTACGAGCAGTACTTC. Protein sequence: CASSMAKDRGYEQYF.

For the CDR3, the DNA is TGTGCCAGCAGGGCCGCGAACACCGGGGAGCTGTTTTTT. This translates into CASRAANTGELFF. The rearrangement joins TRBV27 to TRBJ2-2; D remains ambiguous. Per the germline V gene, CDR1 is MNHEY and CDR2 is SMNVEV (reference sequence). Trimming pared 6 bases from V and 0 bases from J, leaving 5 bases between. CDR3 length: 13 residues.

In DNA, the CDR3 is TGTGCCAGCAGTCCCCCCCAAGGGGGGGGGAAGCCCCAGCATTTT. Amino acid sequence: CASSPPQGGGKPQHF. The rearrangement joins TRBV28 to TRBJ1-5; weak D call: TRBD1 (6 bases). The V end was cut by 5 bases, the J end by 8 bases, with 19 bases between. The germline CDR1 and CDR2 sequences are MDHEN and SYDVKM. This CDR3 spans 15 amino acids.

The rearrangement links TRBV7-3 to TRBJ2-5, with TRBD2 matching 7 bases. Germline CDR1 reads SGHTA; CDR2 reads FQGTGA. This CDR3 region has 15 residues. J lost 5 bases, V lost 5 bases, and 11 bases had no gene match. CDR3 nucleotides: TGTGCCAGCAGCCCCCTAGCGGCTGGAGGGGAGACCCAGTACTTC. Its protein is CASSPLAAGGETQYF.

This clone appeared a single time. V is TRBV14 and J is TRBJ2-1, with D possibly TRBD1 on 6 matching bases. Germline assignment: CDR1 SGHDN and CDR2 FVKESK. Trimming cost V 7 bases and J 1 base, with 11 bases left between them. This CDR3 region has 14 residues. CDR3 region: CASKPQGSYNEQFF. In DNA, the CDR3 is TGTGCCAGCAAACCCCAGGGGTCCTACAATGAGCAGTTCTTC.

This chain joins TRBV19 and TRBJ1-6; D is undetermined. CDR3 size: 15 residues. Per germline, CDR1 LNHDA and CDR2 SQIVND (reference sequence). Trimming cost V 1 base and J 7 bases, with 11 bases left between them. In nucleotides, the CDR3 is TGTGCCAGTAGTATAGGAGGAGGTCCCAATTCACCCCTCCACTTT. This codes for CASSIGGGPNSPLHF.

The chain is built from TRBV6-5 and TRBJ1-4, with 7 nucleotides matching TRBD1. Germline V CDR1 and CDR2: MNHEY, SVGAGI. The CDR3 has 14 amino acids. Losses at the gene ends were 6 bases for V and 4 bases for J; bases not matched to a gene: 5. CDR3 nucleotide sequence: TGTGCCAGCAGGCGGGACAGCCTTAATGAAAAACTGTTTTTT. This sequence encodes CASRRDSLNEKLFF.

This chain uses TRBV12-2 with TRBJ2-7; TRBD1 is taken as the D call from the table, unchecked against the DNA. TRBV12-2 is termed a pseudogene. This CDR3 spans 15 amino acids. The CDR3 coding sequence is TGTGCAAGTCGCTCCCCAGGTTCATACGTCTACGAGCAGTACTTC. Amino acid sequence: CASRSPGSYVYEQYF.

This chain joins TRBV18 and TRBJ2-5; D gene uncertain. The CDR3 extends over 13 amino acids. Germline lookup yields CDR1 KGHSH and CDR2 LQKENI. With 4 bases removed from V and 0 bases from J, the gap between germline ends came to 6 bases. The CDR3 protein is CASSQINQETQYF. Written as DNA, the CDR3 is TGTGCCAGCTCACAAATTAACCAAGAGACCCAGTACTTC.

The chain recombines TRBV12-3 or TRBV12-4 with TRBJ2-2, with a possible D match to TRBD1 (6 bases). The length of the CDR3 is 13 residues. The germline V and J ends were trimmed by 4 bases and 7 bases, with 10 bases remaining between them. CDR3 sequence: CASSYLRGGELFF. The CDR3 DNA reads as TGTGCCAGCAGTTACCTCAGGGGCGGGGAGCTGTTTTTT.

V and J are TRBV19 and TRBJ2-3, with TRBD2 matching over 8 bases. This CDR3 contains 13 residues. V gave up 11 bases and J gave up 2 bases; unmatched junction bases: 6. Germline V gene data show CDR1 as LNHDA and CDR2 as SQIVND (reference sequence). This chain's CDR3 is CASRGLATDTQYF. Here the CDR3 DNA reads TGTGCCTCACGAGGACTAGCCACAGATACGCAGTATTTT.

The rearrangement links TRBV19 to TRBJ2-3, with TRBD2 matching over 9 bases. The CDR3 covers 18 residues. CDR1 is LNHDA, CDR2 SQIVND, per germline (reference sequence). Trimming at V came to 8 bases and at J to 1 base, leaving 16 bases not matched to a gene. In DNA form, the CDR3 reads TGTGCCAGTGGTCCTAATAGCGGGAGCCTTGCTGGCACAGATACGCAGTATTTT. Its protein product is CASGPNSGSLAGTDTQYF.

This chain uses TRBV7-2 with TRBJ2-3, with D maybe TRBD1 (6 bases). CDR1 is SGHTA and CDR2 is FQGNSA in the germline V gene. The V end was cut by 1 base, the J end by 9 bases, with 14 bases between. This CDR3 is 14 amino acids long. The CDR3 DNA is TGTGCCAGCAGCTTAGGATCCACAGGGTCAACGCAGTATTTT. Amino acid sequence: CASSLGSTGSTQYF.

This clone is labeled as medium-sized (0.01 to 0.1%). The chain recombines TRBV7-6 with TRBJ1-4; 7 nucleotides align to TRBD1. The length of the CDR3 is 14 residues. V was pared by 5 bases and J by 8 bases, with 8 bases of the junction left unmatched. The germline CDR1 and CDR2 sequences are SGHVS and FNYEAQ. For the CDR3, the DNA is TGTGCCAGCAGCAGAACAGGGGCGGACGAAAAACTGTTTTTT. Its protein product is CASSRTGADEKLFF.

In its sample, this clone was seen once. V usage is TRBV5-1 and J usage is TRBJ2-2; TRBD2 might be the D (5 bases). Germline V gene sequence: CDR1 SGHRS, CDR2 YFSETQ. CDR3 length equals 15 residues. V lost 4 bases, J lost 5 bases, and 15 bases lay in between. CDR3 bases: TGCGCCAGCAGCAGGGATAGCCGGGAAACCGGGGAGCTGTTTTTT. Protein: CASSRDSRETGELFF.

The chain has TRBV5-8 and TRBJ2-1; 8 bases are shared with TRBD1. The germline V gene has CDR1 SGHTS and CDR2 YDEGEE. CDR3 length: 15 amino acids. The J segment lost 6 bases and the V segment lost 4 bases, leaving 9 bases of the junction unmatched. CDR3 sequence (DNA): TGTGCCAGCAGCCGAGGACAGGGAGATGGCAATGAGCAGTTCTTC. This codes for CASSRGQGDGNEQFF.

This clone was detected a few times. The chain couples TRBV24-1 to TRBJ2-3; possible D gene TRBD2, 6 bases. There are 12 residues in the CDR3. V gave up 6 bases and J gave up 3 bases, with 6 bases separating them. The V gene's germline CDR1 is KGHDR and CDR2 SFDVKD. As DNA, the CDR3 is TGTGCCACCAGTCGGGGGACAGATACGCAGTATTTT. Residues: CATSRGTDTQYF.

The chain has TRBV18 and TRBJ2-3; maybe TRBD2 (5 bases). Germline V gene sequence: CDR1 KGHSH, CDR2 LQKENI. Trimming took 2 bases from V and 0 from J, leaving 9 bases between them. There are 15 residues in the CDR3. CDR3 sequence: CASSPFSGSTDTQYF. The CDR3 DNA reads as TGTGCCAGCTCACCATTCAGCGGTAGCACAGATACGCAGTATTTT.

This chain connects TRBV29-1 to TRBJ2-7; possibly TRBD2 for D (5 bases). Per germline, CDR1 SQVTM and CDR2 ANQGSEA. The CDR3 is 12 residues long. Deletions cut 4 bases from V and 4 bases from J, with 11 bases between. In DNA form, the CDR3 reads TGCAGCGTTGGATCCCCGGGGTACGAGCAGTACTTC. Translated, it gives CSVGSPGYEQYF.

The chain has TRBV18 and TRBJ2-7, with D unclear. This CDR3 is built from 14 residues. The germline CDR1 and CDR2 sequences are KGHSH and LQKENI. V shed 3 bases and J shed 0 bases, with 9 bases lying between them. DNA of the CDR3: TGTGCCAGCTCACCCGATTTGAGCTCCTACGAGCAGTACTTC. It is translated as CASSPDLSSYEQYF.

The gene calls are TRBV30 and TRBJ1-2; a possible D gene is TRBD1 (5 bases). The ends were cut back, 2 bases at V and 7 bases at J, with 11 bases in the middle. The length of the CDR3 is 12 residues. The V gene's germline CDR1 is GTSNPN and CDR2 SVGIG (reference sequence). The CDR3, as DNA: TGTGCCTGGAGTCCCAGGGATTCTGGCTACACCTTC. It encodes CAWSPRDSGYTF.

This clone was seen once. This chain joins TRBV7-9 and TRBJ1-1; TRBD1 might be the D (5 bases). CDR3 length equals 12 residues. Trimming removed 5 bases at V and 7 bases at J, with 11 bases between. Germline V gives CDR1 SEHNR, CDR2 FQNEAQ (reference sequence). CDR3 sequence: CASSPGVIEAFF. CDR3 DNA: TGTGCCAGCAGCCCGGGGGTTATTGAAGCTTTCTTT.

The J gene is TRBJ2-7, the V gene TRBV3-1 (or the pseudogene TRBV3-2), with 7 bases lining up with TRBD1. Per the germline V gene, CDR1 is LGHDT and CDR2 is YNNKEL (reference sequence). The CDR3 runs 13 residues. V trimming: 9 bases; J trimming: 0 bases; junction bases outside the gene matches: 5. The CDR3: CASLDRSSYEQYF. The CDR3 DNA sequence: TGTGCCAGTTTGGACAGGAGCTCCTACGAGCAGTACTTC.